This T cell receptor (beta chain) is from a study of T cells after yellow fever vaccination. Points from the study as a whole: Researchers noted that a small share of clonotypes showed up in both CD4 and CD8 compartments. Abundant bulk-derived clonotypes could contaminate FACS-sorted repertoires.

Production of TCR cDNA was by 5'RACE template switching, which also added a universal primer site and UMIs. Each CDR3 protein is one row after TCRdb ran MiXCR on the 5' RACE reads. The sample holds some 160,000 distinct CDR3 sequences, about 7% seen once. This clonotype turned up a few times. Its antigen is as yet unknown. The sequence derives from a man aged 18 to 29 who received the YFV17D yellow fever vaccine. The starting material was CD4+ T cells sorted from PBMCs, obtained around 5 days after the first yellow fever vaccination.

CDR3 residues: CSAGQRDQPQHF. The CDR3 DNA reads as TGCAGTGCTGGTCAACGCGATCAGCCCCAGCATTTT. V and J are TRBV20-1 and TRBJ1-5; no clear D. Between the trimmed V and J ends, which lost 5 bases and 5 bases, there was a span of 10 bases. CDR3 size: 12 residues. Looked up from germline, CDR1 is DFQATT and CDR2 is SNEGSKA (reference sequence).